The 30 T cell receptor beta chains below come from one sample, sequenced in a study of T cell responses to AZD1222 COVID-19 vaccine. Data came from immunoSEQ multiplex PCR; TCRdb stores just in-frame clones and leaves some out. Altogether 150,000 to 200,000 clones are present, about 92% being singletons, with the ten largest covering approximately 4%. The starting material was peripheral blood, obtained 28 days after the second dose of the MenACWY control vaccine. These receptors were collected from an adult who received the MenACWY meningococcal vaccine as a control.

This chain links TRBV27 with TRBJ2-7; D gene unclear. The CDR3 spans 13 residues. Germline V CDR1 and CDR2: MNHEY, SMNVEV (reference sequence). V was trimmed by 5 bases and J by 0 bases, leaving 8 bases between them. The CDR3 bases are TGTGCCAGCAGTCTGGCAGTCTCCTACGAGCAGTACTTC. Translation gives CASSLAVSYEQYF.

J is TRBJ1-1 and V is TRBV6-2 or TRBV6-3; weak D call: TRBD1 (6 bases). Trimming removed 4 bases at V and 6 bases at J, with 9 bases between. Germline V CDR1 and CDR2: MNHEY, SVGEGT. The CDR3 is made up of 12 amino acids. The CDR3 nucleotides read TGTGCCAGCAGTTTCAGGGGAGCTGAAGCTTTCTTT. Translation: CASSFRGAEAFF.

V usage is TRBV28 and J usage is TRBJ2-7; a possible D gene is TRBD1 (6 bases). V gave up 8 bases and J gave up 0 bases, with 17 bases separating them. CDR3 length: 15 residues. The germline gives CDR1 MDHEN, CDR2 SYDVKM. For the CDR3, the DNA is TGTGCCAGCGTTGTCAACAGGGTCGGCTCCTACGAGCAGTACTTC. Translation: CASVVNRVGSYEQYF.

This chain links TRBV11-3 with TRBJ2-5; 8 nucleotides match TRBD1. The J segment lost 4 bases and the V segment lost 3 bases, leaving 7 bases of the junction unmatched. The CDR3 loop spans 15 amino acids. Germline-derived CDR1 and CDR2 are SGHNT and YENEEA. DNA of the CDR3: TGTGCCAGCAGCTTTCAGGGGGCGTTAGTAGAGACCCAGTACTTC. This gives the protein CASSFQGALVETQYF.

This chain uses TRBV7-9 with TRBJ2-7, with D perhaps matching TRBD1 or TRBD2 (5 bases each). Germline CDR1 reads SEHNR; CDR2 reads FQNEAQ (reference sequence). The V and J ends lost 5 bases and 3 bases respectively, with 20 bases between them. The CDR3 is 16 amino acids. CDR3 protein: CASSTAVGPTIYEQYF. CDR3 DNA: TGTGCCAGCAGCACCGCCGTGGGACCAACTATCTACGAGCAGTACTTC.

This sequence joins TRBV10-3 and TRBJ2-2, with 10 bases that match TRBD2. Germline CDR1 ENHRY, CDR2 SYGVKD. The CDR3 sequence is 14 residues long. V lost 9 bases, J lost 1 base, and 2 bases stayed unmatched. In DNA form, the CDR3 reads TGTGCCATTGGACTAGCGGAGAACACCGGGGAGCTGTTTTTT. This codes for CAIGLAENTGELFF.

This chain uses TRBV19 with TRBJ2-5, with D tentatively TRBD1 (6 bases). CDR1 is LNHDA and CDR2 is SQIVND in the germline V gene (reference sequence). The CDR3 sequence is 16 residues long. Trimming left V 2 bases short and J 5 bases short, with 18 bases between. The CDR3 reads CASSIFSTGSRETQYF. CDR3 DNA: TGTGCCAGTAGTATATTTAGTACAGGGAGTAGGGAGACCCAGTACTTC.

This chain connects TRBV7-2 to TRBJ1-3, with D possibly matching TRBD1 (6 bases). Germline CDR1 and CDR2: SGHTA and FQGNSA. The V and J ends lost 5 bases and 0 bases respectively, with 17 bases between them. The CDR3 totals 17 residues. The DNA for the CDR3 is TGTGCCAGCAGCATCCGGGACAACGCTCGCTCTGGAAACACCATATATTTT. This gives the protein CASSIRDNARSGNTIYF.

J is TRBJ2-1 and V is TRBV28, with a weak D call TRBD1 (6 bases). Looked up from germline, CDR1 is MDHEN and CDR2 is SYDVKM. The ends were cut back, 2 bases at V and 6 bases at J, with 8 bases in the middle. This CDR3 has 13 amino acids. The CDR3 sequence is CASSLGTTNEQFF. The CDR3 region has the DNA TGTGCCAGCAGTTTAGGGACAACCAATGAGCAGTTCTTC.

The J gene is TRBJ1-5, the V gene TRBV3-1 (or the pseudogene TRBV3-2), with D unresolved. The CDR3 has 13 amino acids. V shed 0 bases and J shed 6 bases, with 6 bases lying between them. CDR1 is LGHDT, CDR2 YNNKEL, per germline (reference sequence). CDR3: CASSQDWVQPQHF. Here the CDR3 DNA reads TGTGCCAGCAGCCAAGACTGGGTTCAGCCCCAGCATTTT.

This chain links TRBV4-1 with TRBJ1-5, with 7 bases that match TRBD1. J gave up 0 bases and V 3 bases, and 2 bases lay outside the gene matches. The CDR3 consists of 15 residues. Looked up from germline, CDR1 is MGHRA and CDR2 is YSYEKL. The chain's CDR3 is CASSQDRISNQPQHF. The CDR3 DNA reads as TGCGCCAGCAGCCAGGACAGGATTAGCAATCAGCCCCAGCATTTT.

The CDR3 DNA is TGCGCCAGCAGCCAAGGGCTGGGGCAGGCAGATACGCAGTATTTT. Amino acid sequence: CASSQGLGQADTQYF. The V gene is TRBV4-1, the J gene TRBJ2-3, with D maybe TRBD1 (5 bases). The germline V gene has CDR1 MGHRA and CDR2 YSYEKL. The CDR3 is 15 residues long. V lost 1 base, J lost 4 bases, and 12 bases lay in between.

The chain recombines TRBV7-3 with TRBJ2-3, with D perhaps being TRBD1 or TRBD2 (5 bases each). Germline assignment: CDR1 SGHTA and CDR2 FQGTGA. The V gene lost 5 bases and the J gene lost 0 bases, with 21 bases spanning the gap. CDR3 length: 18 amino acids. CDR3 region: CASSPRGVAGTSTDTQYF. The CDR3 coding sequence is TGTGCCAGCAGCCCCCGGGGCGTGGCAGGCACTAGCACAGATACGCAGTATTTT.

This clone was picked up one time. The J gene is TRBJ1-4, the V gene TRBV5-1; TRBD1 might be the D (5 bases). CDR3 length equals 15 residues. V was cut by 2 bases and J by 2 bases, with 10 bases left in between. Per the germline V gene, CDR1 is SGHRS and CDR2 is YFSETQ. The CDR3 loop is CASSFQGTTNEKLFF. DNA of the CDR3: TGCGCCAGCAGCTTCCAGGGAACGACTAATGAAAAACTGTTTTTT.

The chain joins TRBV3-1 (or the pseudogene TRBV3-2) to TRBJ2-6; the match to TRBD1 covers 7 bases. Unmatched junction bases numbered 6, after V lost 4 bases and J lost 0 bases. Germline V gives CDR1 LGHDT, CDR2 YNNKEL (reference sequence). The CDR3 spans 17 residues. The CDR3 region has the DNA TGTGCCAGCAGCCCCCGGGACAGTGCCTCTGGGGCCAACGTCCTGACTTTC. It encodes CASSPRDSASGANVLTF.

The chain is built from TRBV5-1 and TRBJ2-2; D is unclear. The CDR3 length is 15 residues. Trimming removed 4 bases at V and 2 bases at J, with 12 bases between. Germline-derived CDR1 and CDR2 are SGHRS and YFSETQ. The CDR3 loop is CASSPQTSNTGELFF. CDR3 DNA sequence: TGCGCCAGCAGCCCGCAAACCTCCAACACCGGGGAGCTGTTTTTT.

The genes are TRBV29-1 and TRBJ2-1, with TRBD2 matching 9 bases. Trimming cost V 4 bases and J 6 bases; bases outside gene matches: 7. There are 14 residues in the CDR3. Germline CDR1 is SQVTM and CDR2 is ANQGSEA. Here the CDR3 reads CSVGGASGANEQFF. In DNA form, the CDR3 reads TGCAGCGTTGGGGGGGCTAGCGGGGCCAATGAGCAGTTCTTC.

The CDR3 reads CASSWNRMGDTEAFF. The CDR3 region has the DNA TGTGCCAGCAGTTGGAACAGGATGGGGGACACTGAAGCTTTCTTT. V and J are TRBV6-6 and TRBJ1-1, with D possibly matching TRBD1 (5 bases). CDR1 and CDR2 from the germline V gene are MNHNY and SVGAGI (reference sequence). The CDR3 runs 15 residues. V was trimmed by 4 bases and J by 3 bases, leaving 15 bases between them.

V and J are TRBV20-1 and TRBJ2-1; perhaps TRBD2 as D (6 bases). This CDR3 has 10 amino acids. Between the trimmed V and J ends, which lost 6 bases and 9 bases, there was a span of 9 bases. Germline V gives CDR1 DFQATT, CDR2 SNEGSKA (reference sequence). The CDR3 DNA is TGCAGTGCCAGGAGGGGTGAGCAGTTCTTC. As protein: CSARRGEQFF.

V and J are TRBV5-1 and TRBJ1-2; D is perhaps TRBD1 (5 bases). Trimming removed 3 bases from V and 2 bases from J, with 14 bases in between. The CDR3 totals 15 residues. Germline lookup yields CDR1 SGHRS and CDR2 YFSETQ. CDR3 region: CASSSGNGANYGYTF. The CDR3 DNA is TGCGCCAGCAGCTCGGGGAATGGGGCAAACTATGGCTACACCTTC.

The chain has TRBV7-9 and TRBJ2-3, with D tentatively TRBD2 (7 bases). This CDR3 is 17 amino acids long. The V gene lost 3 bases and the J gene lost 1 base, with 17 bases spanning the gap. Germline lookup yields CDR1 SEHNR and CDR2 FQNEAQ (reference sequence). DNA for the CDR3: TGTGCCAGCAGCTTGTCATCCGGGGGGCCCCGCACAGATACGCAGTATTTT. The encoded protein is CASSLSSGGPRTDTQYF.

The genes are TRBV11-3 and TRBJ1-2, with 7 bases identical to TRBD1. V dropped 6 bases and J dropped 2; count of bases not matched to a gene: 12. Germline CDR1 is SGHNT and CDR2 is YENEEA. CDR3 size: 16 residues. The chain's CDR3 is CASRGTDQHDNYGYTF. CDR3 DNA sequence: TGTGCCAGCAGAGGGACAGACCAGCATGACAACTATGGCTACACCTTC.

The chain employs TRBV5-1 and TRBJ2-2; no clear D. CDR1 is SGHRS and CDR2 is YFSETQ in the germline V gene. V lost 0 bases, J lost 1 base, and 1 base lay in between. This CDR3 region has 13 residues. The CDR3 coding sequence is TGCGCCAGCAGCTTGGGGAACACCGGGGAGCTGTTTTTT. Translating it yields CASSLGNTGELFF.

The rearrangement uses TRBV18 and TRBJ2-2, with 8 bases identical to TRBD2. Germline V gives CDR1 KGHSH, CDR2 LQKENI. This CDR3 has 17 residues. V gave up 4 bases and J gave up 1 base; unmatched junction bases: 8. CDR3 in amino acids: CASSRSLAEMNTGELFF. The CDR3 DNA reads as TGTGCCAGCTCACGTTCACTAGCGGAGATGAACACCGGGGAGCTGTTTTTT.

V gene TRBV9 combines with J gene TRBJ1-3; no clear D. With 0 bases removed from V and 4 bases from J, the gap between germline ends came to 8 bases. The CDR3 is 14 amino acids. Germline loops: CDR1 SGDLS, CDR2 YYNGEE. The CDR3 DNA follows: TGTGCCAGCAGCGTAGAGGAGGAAGGAAACACCATATATTTT. It translates to CASSVEEEGNTIYF.

Here the CDR3 reads CASSEALINYGYTF. The CDR3 DNA follows: TGTGCCAGCAGCGAGGCACTCATTAACTATGGCTACACCTTC. J is TRBJ1-2 and V is TRBV9, with D unresolved. In germline, CDR1 is SGDLS, CDR2 YYNGEE. This CDR3 is 14 amino acids long. Deletions cut 3 bases from V and 1 base from J, with 10 bases between.

This clone has a handful of counts. This sequence joins TRBV30 and TRBJ1-6; TRBD1 matches 7 bases. V gave up 8 bases and J gave up 4 bases; unmatched junction bases: 11. The CDR3 consists of 15 residues. The germline V gene has CDR1 GTSNPN and CDR2 SVGIG (reference sequence). CDR3 in amino acids: CAGSTGVPYNSPLHF. As DNA, the CDR3 is TGTGCCGGATCAACAGGGGTCCCTTATAATTCACCCCTCCACTTT. Looking up the rest from reference TRBV30 and TRBJ1-6 gives the full variable domain: SQTIHQWPATLVQPVGSPLSLECTVEGTSNPNLYWYRQAAGRGLQLLFYSVGIGQISSEVPQNLSASRPQDRQFILSSKKLLLSDSGFYLCAGSTGVPYNSPLHFGNGTRLTVT.

The chain couples TRBV24-1 to TRBJ1-5; possibly TRBD1 for D (6 bases). Trimming stripped 3 bases from V and 5 bases from J, with 10 bases between. This CDR3 spans 14 amino acids. The V gene's germline CDR1 is KGHDR and CDR2 SFDVKD. The CDR3 DNA follows: TGTGCCACCAGTGATAGCGGGGGCCATCAGCCCCAGCATTTT. It translates to CATSDSGGHQPQHF.

The rearrangement links TRBV7-7 to TRBJ2-7, with 10 bases identical to TRBD2. V lost 5 bases, J lost 1 base, and 11 bases stayed unmatched. Germline loops: CDR1 SSHAT, CDR2 FNYEAQ (reference sequence). The CDR3 sequence is 17 residues long. This CDR3 reads CASSPLLAGHKSYEQYF. CDR3 sequence (DNA): TGTGCCAGCAGCCCCCTACTAGCGGGGCACAAATCCTACGAGCAGTACTTC.

This chain uses TRBV30 with TRBJ2-5, with D possibly matching TRBD2 (6 bases). Trimming cost V 5 bases and J 4 bases, with 20 bases left between them. CDR1 is GTSNPN and CDR2 is SVGIG in the germline V gene (reference sequence). The CDR3 spans 15 residues. The CDR3 sequence: CAWSHAGGPGETQYF. CDR3 in DNA: TGTGCCTGGTCCCACGCCGGGGGTCCGGGAGAGACCCAGTACTTC.